This T cell receptor beta chain was obtained from a study of cytomegalovirus exposure and HLA in healthy donors. The CDR3 totals 15 residues. The V end was cut by 5 bases, the J end by 0 bases, with 11 bases between. The V gene's germline CDR1 is LGHNA and CDR2 YSLEER. Only in-frame clones appear in the TCRdb table, and some are missing; sequencing was by immunoSEQ multiplex PCR. Here the sample spans roughly 70,000 clones, under 96% being singletons. The chain employs TRBV4-3 and TRBJ2-1; TRBD2 is a possible D gene (6 bases). Sequencing input: PBMCs. This TCR was recovered from a woman in her late teens or twenties in good health and CMV-seropositive. This CDR3 reads CASSLAESSYNEQFF. CDR3 sequence (DNA): TGCGCCAGCAGCTTAGCGGAAAGCTCCTACAATGAGCAGTTCTTC.